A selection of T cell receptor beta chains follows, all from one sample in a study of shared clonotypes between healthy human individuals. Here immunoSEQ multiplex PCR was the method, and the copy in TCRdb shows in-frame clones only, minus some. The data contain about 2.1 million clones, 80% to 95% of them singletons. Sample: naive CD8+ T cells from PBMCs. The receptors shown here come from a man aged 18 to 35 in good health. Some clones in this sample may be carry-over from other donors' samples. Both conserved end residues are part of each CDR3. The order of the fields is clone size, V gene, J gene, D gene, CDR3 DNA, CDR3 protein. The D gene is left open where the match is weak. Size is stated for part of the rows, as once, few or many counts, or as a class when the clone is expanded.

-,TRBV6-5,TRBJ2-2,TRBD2,TGTGCCAGCACGGGACTAGCGGCGAACACCGGGGAGCTGTTTTTT,CASTGLAANTGELFF
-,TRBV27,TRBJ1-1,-,TGTGCCAGCAGACTCAGCGATAACACTGAAGCTTTCTTT,CASRLSDNTEAFF
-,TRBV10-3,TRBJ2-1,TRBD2,TGTGCCATCAGTGGACTAGCGGGAATTTTCCATGAGCAGTTCTTC,CAISGLAGIFHEQFF
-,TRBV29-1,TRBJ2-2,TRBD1,TGCAGCGTTGAAGATACACAGGGGATTGACGGGGAGCTGTTTTTT,CSVEDTQGIDGELFF
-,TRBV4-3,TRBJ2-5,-,TGCGCCAGCAGCCAAGGGCTGGCGGGACAAGAGACCCAGTACTTC,CASSQGLAGQETQYF
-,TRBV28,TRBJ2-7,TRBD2,TGTGCCAGCAGGCGGGGACTAGCGTTGTCCTACGAGCAGTACTTC,CASRRGLALSYEQYF
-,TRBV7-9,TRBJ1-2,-,TGTGCCAGCAGCTTTTTAAACGACGTAACCTATGGCTACACCTTC,CASSFLNDVTYGYTF
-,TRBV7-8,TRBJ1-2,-,TGTGCCAGCAGCACCCACGATACAGGATATGGCTACACCTTC,CASSTHDTGYGYTF
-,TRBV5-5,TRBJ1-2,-,TGTGCCAGCAGCCCTACTCTAGCTAACTATGGCTACACCTTC,CASSPTLANYGYTF
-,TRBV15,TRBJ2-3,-,TGTGCCACCAGCAGAGAAGGGCAGAGCACAGATACGCAGTATTTT,CATSREGQSTDTQYF
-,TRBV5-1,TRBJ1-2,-,TGCGCCAGCAGCCCGGACATGGGGGTTGGGCGCGGCTACACCTTC,CASSPDMGVGRGYTF
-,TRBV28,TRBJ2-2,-,TGTGCCAGCAGTTTATGGAGGTCTGGGGAAACTACGAACACCGGGGAGCTGTTTTTT,CASSLWRSGETTNTGELFF
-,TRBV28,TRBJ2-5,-,TGTGCCAGCAGTTACTACGGACCGATCCAAGAGACCCAGTACTTC,CASSYYGPIQETQYF
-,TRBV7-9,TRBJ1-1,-,TGTGCCAGCAGCTTTCACCTTCATGGCACTGAAGCTTTCTTT,CASSFHLHGTEAFF
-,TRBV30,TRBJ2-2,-,TGTGCCTGGAGTTACAGAGGGGAGCTGTTTTTT,CAWSYRGELFF
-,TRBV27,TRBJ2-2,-,TGTGCCAGCTCTCCGGGACCCACGCCCACCGGGGAGCTGTTTTTT,CASSPGPTPTGELFF
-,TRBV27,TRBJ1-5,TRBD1,TGTGCCAGCAGTTTACTAGGGACAGGGGGTAGCAATCAGCCCCAGCATTTT,CASSLLGTGGSNQPQHF
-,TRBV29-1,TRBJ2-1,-,TGCAGCGTTCCTCCTGGGGAGGTGGCCTACAATGAGCAGTTCTTC,CSVPPGEVAYNEQFF
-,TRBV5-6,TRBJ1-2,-,TGTGCCAGCAGCCCGGCAGCCGGACCGCCCTATGGCTACACCTTC,CASSPAAGPPYGYTF
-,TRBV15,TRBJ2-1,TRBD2,TGTGCCACCAGCAGAGGGTCGCCTAGCGGGTCCTACAATGAGCAGTTCTTC,CATSRGSPSGSYNEQFF
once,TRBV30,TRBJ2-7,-,TGTGCCTGGAGAGGGGGAGCAGGGACTGACGAGCAGTACTTC,CAWRGGAGTDEQYF
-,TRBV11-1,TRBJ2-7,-,TGTGCCAGCAGCTTAGGGCTGTCGAACTACGAGCAGTACTTC,CASSLGLSNYEQYF
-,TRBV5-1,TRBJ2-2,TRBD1,TGCGCCAGCAGTCGGACTTCTCAGGGGGTTCTATCGACCGGGGAGCTGTTTTTT,CASSRTSQGVLSTGELFF
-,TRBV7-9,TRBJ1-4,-,TGTGCCAGCGGGCGAGTTGCAACTAATGAAAAACTGTTTTTT,CASGRVATNEKLFF
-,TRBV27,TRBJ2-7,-,TGTGCCAGCAGTTTATCCAGCGACTACTACGAGCAGTACTTC,CASSLSSDYYEQYF
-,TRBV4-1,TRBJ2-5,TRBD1,TGCGCCAGCAGCCAAGAGGACAGGGGAGACCAAGAGACCCAGTACTTC,CASSQEDRGDQETQYF
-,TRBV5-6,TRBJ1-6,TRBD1,TGTGCCAGCAGCCCGACAGGGAATAATTCACCCCTCCACTTT,CASSPTGNNSPLHF
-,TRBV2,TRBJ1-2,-,TGTGCCAGCAGCCACCCGGGGGAACCGGGAGACTATGGCTACACCTTC,CASSHPGEPGDYGYTF
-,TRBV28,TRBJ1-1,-,TGTGCCAGCATCCTAGGCGGCGAGAACACTGAAGCTTTCTTT,CASILGGENTEAFF
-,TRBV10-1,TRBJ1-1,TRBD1,TGCGCCAGCAGTGAGGGGACAGGGGGTGTGGACACTGAAGCTTTCTTT,CASSEGTGGVDTEAFF
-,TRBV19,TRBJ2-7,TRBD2,TGTGCCAGTAGTAAACTAGCGGGATCCCCCAACGAGCAGTACTTC,CASSKLAGSPNEQYF
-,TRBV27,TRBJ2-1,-,TGTGCCAGCAGACCGGGACTCCCCGGCAATGAGCAGTTCTTC,CASRPGLPGNEQFF
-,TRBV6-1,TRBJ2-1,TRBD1,TGTGCCAGCAGACCAGGGGGCTTCTACAATGAGCAGTTCTTC,CASRPGGFYNEQFF
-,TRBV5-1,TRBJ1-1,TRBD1,TGCGCCAGCAGCGAACGAACAGGGGAGAACACTGAAGCTTTCTTT,CASSERTGENTEAFF
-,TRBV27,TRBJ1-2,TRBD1,TGTGCCAGCAGTCCCCTCGGGGGACAGGGAATGTGGGGCTACACCTTC,CASSPLGGQGMWGYTF